The 20 T cell receptor beta chains listed next were all sequenced from one sample in a study of CD8 T cells in ankylosing spondylitis listed by TCRdb under 2017. Broad study findings and their caveats: A TCR beta motif of several highly homologous amino acid variants appeared characteristic of blood from ankylosing spondylitis patients.

Libraries were prepared through 5' RACE. The instrument given in TCRdb is Illumina HiSeq 2500. TCRdb took the public reads, trimmed them with fastp at Q25, ran MiXCR for clone calling and kept in-frame beta chains. Rows matching on CDR3 protein sequence are summarized as one entry with the most common DNA and genes. The sample contains a few hundred thousand distinct CDR3 sequences, 8% of them found a single time. The ten largest clones capture roughly 14% of the sample. For these TCRs, the target antigens are not known. What was sequenced was blood, either unsorted or a sorted T cell fraction (not recorded which). The source is a male donor with ankylosing spondylitis.

The chain is built from TRBV20-1 and TRBJ2-1, with a tentative D call TRBD2 (6 bases). Per germline, CDR1 DFQATT and CDR2 SNEGSKA (reference sequence). Trimming pared 5 bases from V and 2 bases from J, leaving 19 bases between. The CDR3 runs to 16 residues. CDR3 in DNA: TGCAGTGCTCACCCCGTAGGCGGGGTAACCTACAATGAGCAGTTCTTC. Translating it yields CSAHPVGGVTYNEQFF.

The chain is built from TRBV20-1 and TRBJ1-1; D gene uncertain. The CDR3 is made up of 12 amino acids. Germline V CDR1 and CDR2: DFQATT, SNEGSKA (reference sequence). The CDR3 loop reads CRGGFMNTEAFF. The CDR3 DNA reads as TGCAGAGGAGGGTTTATGAACACTGAAGCTTTCTTT.

This clonotype was observed a few times. This chain joins TRBV20-1 and TRBJ2-3; TRBD2 matches 8 bases. This CDR3 contains 16 residues. The germline V gene has CDR1 DFQATT and CDR2 SNEGSKA (reference sequence). Trimming took 6 bases from V and 2 from J; bases not matched to a gene: 13. The CDR3 protein is CSATAGAGLYTDTQYF. DNA of the CDR3: TGCAGTGCCACAGCGGGAGCGGGGTTATACACAGATACGCAGTATTTT.

This clonotype has just a few counts. The gene calls are TRBV5-1 and TRBJ2-3; either TRBD1 or TRBD2 may fit D (5 bases each). Looked up from germline, CDR1 is SGHRS and CDR2 is YFSETQ. Trimming took off 6 bases at V and 6 bases at J, with 14 bases between the two ends. This CDR3 comprises 13 residues. The CDR3 DNA is TGCGCCAGCATCTTAGAGGGGCGGGATACGCAGTATTTT. This gives the protein CASILEGRDTQYF.

This clonotype occurred many times. The chain couples TRBV20-1 to TRBJ1-1; weak D call: TRBD1 (5 bases). The germline V and J ends were trimmed by 5 bases and 11 bases, with 24 bases remaining between them. CDR1 and CDR2 (germline): DFQATT, SNEGSKA (reference sequence). The CDR3 length is 14 residues. For the CDR3, the DNA is TGCAGTGCTCCCGGGACCTCCGCCCGGGGTAGGGCTTTCTTT. Its translation is CSAPGTSARGRAFF.

This clonotype has ten or more counts. The V gene is TRBV20-1, the J gene TRBJ1-5; D remains unclear. V was cut by 6 bases and J by 4 bases, with 10 bases left in between. The CDR3 covers 12 residues. The germline V gene has CDR1 DFQATT and CDR2 SNEGSKA (reference sequence). The CDR3 coding sequence is TGCAGTGCCACCGGAGGAAATCAGCCCCAGCATTTT. It translates to CSATGGNQPQHF.

This clonotype showed up just a few times. Compared with germline, one end of the junction differs, possibly owing to a read error. This sequence joins TRBV7-2 and TRBJ2-3; 7 bases are shared with TRBD2. The CDR3 is 14 residues long. Per the germline V gene, CDR1 is SGHTA and CDR2 is FQGNSA. CDR3 DNA: TGTGCCAGCAGCTTGGGACTAAGCAAAGATACGCAGTATTTT. Translation gives CASSLGLSKDTQYF.

Regarding this clonotype: A much larger clonotype is one base distant, so this may be a read error. The rearrangement joins TRBV4-1 to TRBJ2-1; TRBD1 might be the D (6 bases). Deletions cut 7 bases from V and 6 bases from J, with 19 bases between. This CDR3 comprises 15 residues. Germline V gives CDR1 MGHRA, CDR2 YSYEKL. The CDR3 nucleotides read TGCGCCAGCACTACCGGGACAAGGGGCATCAATGAGCAGTTCTTC. It encodes CASTTGTRGINEQFF.

The CDR3: CASSYPAIGRTEQYF. The CDR3 DNA is TGTGCCAGCAGTTACCCAGCCATAGGGAGAACCGAGCAGTACTTC. The chain couples TRBV6-2 or TRBV6-3 to TRBJ2-7; a possible D gene is TRBD2 (5 bases). Germline V gene data show CDR1 as MNHEY and CDR2 as SVGEGT. The CDR3 covers 15 residues. V dropped 2 bases and J dropped 6 bases, with 17 bases sitting between them.

The V call is TRBV11-2, the J call TRBJ2-1, with D unresolved. Germline V gives CDR1 SGHAT, CDR2 FQNNGV. The length of the CDR3 is 15 residues. Trimming removed 5 bases at V and 2 bases at J, with 13 bases between. The DNA for the CDR3 is TGTGCCAGCAGCGTCACAGCGACACCCTACAATGAGCAGTTCTTC. Translated: CASSVTATPYNEQFF.

This clonotype has at least ten counts. V is TRBV4-2 and J is TRBJ1-1; D might be TRBD1 (6 bases). CDR1 and CDR2 from the germline V gene are LGHNA and YNFKEQ. This CDR3 comprises 16 residues. V dropped 0 bases and J dropped 0 bases, with 11 bases sitting between them. CDR3 sequence (DNA): TGTGCCAGCAGCCAAGATCCACAGGGTTTGAACACTGAAGCTTTCTTT. Protein sequence: CASSQDPQGLNTEAFF.

This clonotype was detected only a few times. The chain is built from TRBV2 and TRBJ2-7; no reliable D call. V lost 5 bases, J lost 2 bases, and 13 bases lay in between. Germline V CDR1 and CDR2: SNHLY, FYNNEI. The CDR3 extends over 14 amino acids. CDR3 amino acids: CASSRLLPAYEQYF. The CDR3 coding sequence is TGTGCCAGCAGTAGACTCCTACCCGCCTACGAGCAGTACTTC.

The sample holds many counts of this clonotype. The chain combines TRBV11-2 with TRBJ2-3, with TRBD2 matching 9 bases. Germline V CDR1 and CDR2: SGHAT, FQNNGV. This CDR3 is 15 amino acids long. V shed 5 bases, J shed 10 bases, and the junction held 13 bases outside the gene matches. For the CDR3, the DNA is TGTGCCAGCAGCCCTCGACTAGCGGAGGGCACCCCGCAGTATTTT. Its translation is CASSPRLAEGTPQYF.

The sample holds a few counts of this clonotype. The V call is TRBV5-1, the J call TRBJ2-7; 7 nucleotides match TRBD1. The germline V gene encodes CDR1 SGHRS and CDR2 YFSETQ. The J segment lost 1 base and the V segment lost 3 bases, leaving 4 bases of the junction unmatched. CDR3 length equals 14 residues. In nucleotides, the CDR3 is TGCGCCAGCAGCTCCATACAGGGGTCCTACGAGCAGTACTTC. This sequence encodes CASSSIQGSYEQYF.

V gene TRBV2 combines with J gene TRBJ1-4; D perhaps matches TRBD1 (5 bases). Germline V lookup: CDR1 SNHLY, CDR2 FYNNEI. CDR3 length: 15 residues. V was shortened by 8 bases and J by 0 bases, with 13 bases between the two germline ends. DNA of the CDR3: TGTGCCAGCGTCCAGGGTCGAGCAACTAATGAAAAACTGTTTTTT. Translated: CASVQGRATNEKLFF.

The chain links TRBV5-1 to TRBJ2-3; TRBD2 aligns across 10 bases. The CDR3 consists of 16 residues. After removal of 0 bases from V and 4 bases from J, the junction contained 5 bases not matched to a gene. Germline V gene data show CDR1 as SGHRS and CDR2 as YFSETQ. The CDR3 region is CASSLVSSGSSDTQYF. The CDR3 coding sequence is TGCGCCAGCAGCTTGGTGTCTAGCGGGAGCTCAGATACGCAGTATTTT. Using reference TRBV5-1 and TRBJ2-3 for the parts outside the CDR3, the full variable domain is KAGVTQTPRYLIKTRGQQVTLSCSPISGHRSVSWYQQTPGQGLQFLFEYFSETQRNKGNFPGRFSGRQFSNSRSEMNVSTLELGDSALYLCASSLVSSGSSDTQYFGPGTRLTVL.

This clonotype occurred a few times. The chain uses TRBV27 and TRBJ2-5, with D tentatively TRBD2 (6 bases). The CDR3 has 15 residues. The ends were cut back, 6 bases at V and 4 bases at J, with 18 bases in the middle. Looked up from germline, CDR1 is MNHEY and CDR2 is SMNVEV (reference sequence). The CDR3 sequence: CASRPWGTGLETQYF. The CDR3 DNA follows: TGTGCCAGCAGGCCGTGGGGGACTGGCTTAGAGACCCAGTACTTC.

This clonotype was observed a handful of times. The chain employs TRBV12-3 or TRBV12-4 and TRBJ1-2; D may be TRBD1 (6 bases). V lost 3 bases to trimming and J lost 6 bases, with 14 bases between them. CDR3 size: 14 residues. DNA of the CDR3: TGTGCCAGCAGTTTGACTACAGGGTTACATGGCTACACCTTC. It encodes CASSLTTGLHGYTF.

In this sample, this clonotype turned up a few times. The V call is TRBV29-1, the J call TRBJ1-2; TRBD1 aligns across 10 bases. This CDR3 is 14 amino acids long. The germline V gene encodes CDR1 SQVTM and CDR2 ANQGSEA. Germline trimming cut 5 bases from V and 5 bases from J; bases unmatched to any gene: 8. The CDR3: CSVTIGQGVYGYTF. CDR3 DNA: TGCAGCGTTACGATAGGACAGGGGGTTTATGGCTACACCTTC.

The chain couples TRBV5-1 to TRBJ2-7, with D perhaps TRBD1 (8 bases). The CDR3 has 18 amino acids. Trimming took off 0 bases at V and 2 bases at J, with 21 bases between the two ends. Germline CDR1 reads SGHRS; CDR2 reads YFSETQ. For the CDR3, the DNA is TGCGCCAGCAGCTTGGGACTAAGACAGGGGAGGGGGACCTACGAGCAGTACTTC. Amino acid sequence: CASSLGLRQGRGTYEQYF.